This record looks at one T cell receptor beta chain sequence and its context. This CDR3 contains 14 residues. Trimming stripped 0 bases from V and 0 bases from J, with 4 bases between. CDR1 and CDR2 from the germline V gene are SGHRS and YFSETQ. The sample comes from a study of Ad26.COV2.S vaccination and SARS-CoV-2 variants. The method was immunoSEQ multiplex PCR; TCRdb's version includes in-frame clones alone and lacks a portion of them. This table has around 370,000 clones, about 90% appearing once. This sequence joins TRBV5-1 and TRBJ2-4; no clear D gene. Sequenced here: peripheral blood, sampled after recovery from COVID-19. The receptor comes from a human donor who had recovered from COVID-19. CDR3 coding DNA: TGCGCCAGCAGCTTGGCCCTAGCCAAAAACATTCAGTACTTC. The encoded protein is CASSLALAKNIQYF.